A selection of T cell receptor beta chains follows, all from one sample in a study of shared clonotypes between healthy human individuals. Assay: immunoSEQ multiplex PCR; the TCRdb copy retains only in-frame clones and omits some. The profile shows 500,000 to 700,000 clones, about 95% of them singletons. The sample was naive CD8+ T cells sorted from blood. The receptors shown here come from a woman aged 30 to 39 in good health. Both conserved end residues are trimmed from each CDR3. The order of the fields is J gene, V gene, CDR3 protein.

>TRBJ2-7|TRBV28
ASGRGAYEQY
>TRBJ1-4|TRBV28
ATSSVGGINEKLF
>TRBJ2-2|TRBV5-1
ASSLPPGAGEPGELF
>TRBJ1-1|TRBV2
ASSEGGASMNTEAF
>TRBJ2-7|TRBV6-1
ASSEGRTGSEQY
>TRBJ1-1|TRBV4-1
ASSQESRGGPEAF
>TRBJ1-5|TRBV28
ASSDISPGTGGNQPQH
>TRBJ2-1|TRBV13
ASSLGPGQGFYNEQF
>TRBJ2-7|TRBV2
ASSGYEQY
>TRBJ2-2|TRBV27
ASSPGGATGELF
>TRBJ1-1|TRBV19
ASSLGLVTEAF
>TRBJ1-1|TRBV25-1
ASTRDLNTEAF
>TRBJ1-1|TRBV27
ASSLNPSGESLAEAF
>.|TRBV15
ATSRASGDEQY
>TRBJ1-1|TRBV11-3
ASSGQGGSEAF
>TRBJ2-5|TRBV6-5
ASSRRQGQETQY
>TRBJ2-7|TRBV7-9
ASSLAAGEDMKYEQY
>TRBJ2-1|TRBV13
ASSSPGTSGYNEQF
>TRBJ2-7|TRBV27
ASSWATGYHDEQY
>TRBJ1-1|TRBV5-4
ASRIRGSTEAF
>TRBJ1-1|TRBV29-1
SVGTPMGTEAF
>TRBJ2-1|TRBV11-2
ASSLRGSYNEQF
>TRBJ2-2|TRBV6-5
ASSYSKSSTGELF
>TRBJ2-5|TRBV28
ASSLAGDGLMVGGQY
>TRBJ2-1|TRBV30
ASGGRVTNEQF
>TRBJ2-7|TRBV18
ASSLAGGRDEQY
>TRBJ1-5|TRBV7-2
ASSFLGLNQPQH
>TRBJ2-1|TRBV27
ASSRRLGGTGNNEQF
>TRBJ2-7|TRBV7-9
ASSQQALPYEQY
>TRBJ2-5|TRBV11-2
ASSLGLAGPPRETQY
>TRBJ2-7|TRBV27
ASSQTPGGEQY
>TRBJ2-6|TRBV27
ASSFGGYGANVLT
>TRBJ2-7|TRBV14
ASSHNGLAGTYEQY
>TRBJ2-7|TRBV6-1
ASSAVRYEQY
>TRBJ1-1|TRBV2
ASSEVGALNTEAF
>TRBJ2-1|TRBV7-2
ASSPLGIWGNEQF
>TRBJ2-7|TRBV28
ASSVSVYEQY
>TRBJ2-5|TRBV5-1
ASSGPPGGVRETQY
>TRBJ2-7|TRBV5-6
ASSLVDRSYEQY
>TRBJ2-7|TRBV11-2
ASSLGLGGYEQY
>TRBJ2-7|TRBV28
ASRIRDRGYEQY
>TRBJ2-3|TRBV5-6
ASSVDFDRASTDTQY
>TRBJ2-3|TRBV27
ASSLSPGTLSTDTQY
>TRBJ2-5|TRBV6-5
ASSYSMEGQETQY
>TRBJ2-5|TRBV7-9
ASSLATSGSGEQY